One and the same sample provided the 29 T cell receptor beta chains below, sequenced in a study of T cells in women clearing cervical HPV infection (dated by TCRdb to the late 2010s). The library was obtained by the immunoSEQ multiplex PCR assay. TCRdb retrieved this table from immuneACCESS and kept in-frame rearrangements only. Not all clones are present; in checked studies, unresolved V genes account for under half, and no reason is known for the remainder. This sample's clone table shows around 15,000 clones. 10% to 13% of the sample belongs to the ten largest clones. Sequencing used blood buffy coat. The receptors shown here come from a woman aged 18 to 75 with a cervical HPV16 infection that either progressed to CIN3+ or cleared (not recorded which).

On this clone: The CDR3 end is not reached by the read, which stops 3 residues before it; the germline J gene fills it in. The chain is built from TRBV20-1 and TRBJ2-7, with 7 positions matching TRBD2. The CDR3 length is 13 residues. Trimming removed 6 bases from V and 0 bases from J; junction bases left unmatched: 5. CDR1 is DFQATT and CDR2 is SNEGSKA in the germline V gene (reference sequence). CDR3 protein: CSALAESSYEQYF. The part of the CDR3 DNA that was read is TGCAGTGCCCTAGCGGAGAGCTCCTACGAG.

About this clone: Mismatch with germline at one junction end may stem from a read error. The read terminates 3 residues ahead of where the CDR3 ends, so the germline J gene completes it. The J gene is TRBJ2-5, the V gene TRBV19, with D possibly matching TRBD1 (6 bases). Per the germline V gene, CDR1 is LNHDA and CDR2 is SQIVND (reference sequence). The CDR3 is 15 amino acids. The CDR3 bases that were read are TGTGCCAGTAGCATACCAGGGGAATACCAGGAGACC. Amino acids: CASSIPGEYQET. The full CDR3 protein is CASSIPGEYQETQYF.

A word on this clone: Read data end 3 residues before the CDR3 end; the end is taken from the germline J gene. The V call is TRBV2, the J call TRBJ2-3, with D uncertain. The CDR3 sequence is 15 residues long. CDR1 SNHLY and CDR2 FYNNEI come from the germline V gene. Trimming removed 5 bases at V and 0 bases at J, with 12 bases between. The CDR3 DNA, read in part, is TGTGCCAGCAGTCAAATGTCTACTAGCACAGATACG. This sequence encodes CASSQMSTSTDT. The whole CDR3 is CASSQMSTSTDTQYF.

Notes on this clone: With the read ending 3 residues before the CDR3 end, the germline J gene is used to fill in that end. The V gene is TRBV11-2, the J gene TRBJ2-1, with 10 bases aligning to TRBD2. V shed 1 base and J 8 bases; nucleotides not matched to a gene: 5. The CDR3 totals 15 residues. CDR1 and CDR2 (germline): SGHAT, FQNNGV. The CDR3: CASSLVGLAGDEQFF. CDR3 bases read: TGTGCCAGCAGCTTAGTTGGTCTAGCGGGAGATGAG.

About this clone: The CDR3 is cut off 3 residues early in the read; its end comes from the germline J gene. V is TRBV7-9 and J is TRBJ2-7; the match to TRBD2 covers 10 bases. From germline, CDR1 is SEHNR and CDR2 FQNEAQ (reference sequence). The CDR3 is 15 amino acids. Trimming at V came to 1 base and at J to 3 bases, leaving 3 bases not matched to a gene. The CDR3 DNA, read in part, is TGTGCCAGCAGCTTAGGCCAGCGGGAGGGCTACGAG. This encodes CASSLGQREGYE. The CDR3 as a whole reads CASSLGQREGYEQYF.

Comment on this clone: From the germline J gene comes the end of the CDR3, since the read stops 3 residues before it. The identical CDR3 is also encoded by other nucleotide sequences in the sample. V and J are TRBV7-9 and TRBJ2-2; 7 positions match TRBD2. The CDR3 loop spans 13 amino acids. Germline V gene data show CDR1 as SEHNR and CDR2 as FQNEAQ (reference sequence). The CDR3 here is CASSLGGGEKLFF. CDR3 DNA (partial): TGTGCCAGCAGCTTAGGGGGGGGAGAAAAG.

Notes on this clone: The CDR3 is cut off 3 residues early in the read; its end comes from the germline J gene. The chain has TRBV18 and TRBJ2-1, with 11 bases that match TRBD2. The CDR3 spans 19 residues. V shed 3 bases and J 0 bases; nucleotides not matched to a gene: 10. From germline, CDR1 is KGHSH and CDR2 LQKENI. CDR3 protein: CASSPPRSSGRVSYNEQFF. Partial CDR3 DNA: TGTGCCAGCTCACCCCCCCGTAGTAGCGGGAGGGTCTCCTACAATGAG.

The CDR3 DNA, read in part, is TGTGCCAGAAGCTTGGGGGGGACAGGGGTTGAAAAA. This encodes CARSLGGTGVEK. The full CDR3 reads CARSLGGTGVEKLFF. The rearrangement links TRBV5-3 to TRBJ1-4, with 10 bases aligning to TRBD1. The read ends 3 residues before the CDR3 terminus; that terminus is restored from the germline J gene. TRBV5-3 is given ORF status, its function remaining uncertain. V dropped 0 bases and J dropped 7; count of bases not matched to a gene: 3. This CDR3 has 15 residues.

As regards this clone: From the germline J gene comes the end of the CDR3, since the read stops 3 residues before it. The chain uses TRBV20-1 and TRBJ1-2, with a weak D call TRBD1 (5 bases). The CDR3 has 13 amino acids. CDR1 is DFQATT, CDR2 SNEGSKA, per germline (reference sequence). The CDR3 bases that were read are TGCAGTGCTAGAGATCCCCAGGGAGTGGGC. Translated: CSARDPQGVG. The full-length CDR3 reads as CSARDPQGVGYTF.

Points on this clone: The DNA ends 3 residues before the CDR3 does, and the rest of the CDR3 is filled in from the germline J gene. The chain is built from TRBV20-1 and TRBJ1-4; 8 bases agree with TRBD1. The CDR3 is made up of 15 amino acids. J lost 5 bases, V lost 6 bases, and 11 bases had no gene match. CDR1 is DFQATT and CDR2 is SNEGSKA in the germline V gene (reference sequence). The part of the CDR3 DNA that was read is TGCAGTGCCCCCGGCCGACAGGGGAAAAATGAAAAA. Translated, it gives CSAPGRQGKNEK. The CDR3 reads in full as CSAPGRQGKNEKLFF.

Considering frequency, this clone is medium-sized. The missing CDR3 end, 3 residues past where the read stops, is filled in from the germline J gene. The gene calls are TRBV12-3 or TRBV12-4 and TRBJ2-7, with 9 bases lining up with TRBD1. J was trimmed by 3 bases and V by 1 base; bases with no gene match: 4. This CDR3 comprises 15 residues. The CDR3 region is CASSLGDRVDYEQYF. The covered CDR3 bases are TGTGCCAGCAGTTTAGGGGACAGGGTGGACTACGAG.

For this clone: Read data end 3 residues before the CDR3 end; the end is taken from the germline J gene. This chain uses TRBV2 with TRBJ2-7; 10 bases are a match to TRBD2. J gave up 6 bases and V 5 bases, and 10 bases lay outside the gene matches. From germline, CDR1 is SNHLY and CDR2 FYNNEI. The CDR3 loop spans 15 amino acids. CDR3 DNA (partial): TGTGCCAGCAGTCCTCTAGCGGGAGAAGGCCGCGAG. It translates to CASSPLAGEGRE. The full-length CDR3 reads as CASSPLAGEGREQYF.

Remarks on this clone: The read falls 3 residues short of the CDR3 end, and the missing part is taken from the germline J gene. This chain connects TRBV30 to TRBJ2-4; no reliable D call. This CDR3 contains 10 residues. CDR1 GTSNPN and CDR2 SVGIG come from the germline V gene (reference sequence). CDR3 protein: CAWEQSVQYF. The covered CDR3 bases are TGTGCCTGGGAGCAATCGGTT.

On this clone: The junction differs from germline at one of its ends, possibly a read error. Read sequence stops 3 residues before the CDR3 end, and the germline J gene provides the missing end. V usage is TRBV7-9 and J usage is TRBJ2-3; no definite D call. Germline lookup yields CDR1 SEHNR and CDR2 FQNEAQ (reference sequence). The CDR3 runs to 13 residues. The CDR3 bases that were read are TGTGCCAGCAGCTTAACCCTTTCAGAGACG. The encoded protein is CASSLTLSET. The complete CDR3 sequence is CASSLTLSETQYF.

In the case of this clone: The read terminates 3 residues ahead of where the CDR3 ends, so the germline J gene completes it. The V call is TRBV6-2 or TRBV6-3, the J call TRBJ2-2; 8 positions match TRBD1. There are 14 residues in the CDR3. In germline, CDR1 is MNHEY, CDR2 SVGEGT. After removal of 6 bases from V and 6 bases from J, the junction contained 6 bases not matched to a gene. The CDR3 region is CASSKNRGAGELFF. The sequenced CDR3 bases are TGTGCCAGCAGCAAAAACAGGGGGGCCGGGGAG.

As to this clone: The CDR3 is cut off 3 residues early in the read; its end comes from the germline J gene. This chain links TRBV7-8 with TRBJ2-4, with unresolved D. CDR3 size: 14 residues. CDR1 is SGHVS and CDR2 is FQNEAQ in the germline V gene. The ends were cut back, 5 bases at V and 0 bases at J, with 8 bases in the middle. The sequenced part of the CDR3 DNA is TGTGCCAGCAGCCCTGAACTAGCCAAAAACATT. Translation gives CASSPELAKNI. The full CDR3 sequence reads CASSPELAKNIQYF.

With regard to this clone: The read ends 3 residues shy of where the CDR3 ends; the end is completed using the germline J gene. The V call is TRBV20-1, the J call TRBJ1-4; tentative D call: TRBD1 (5 bases). Germline CDR1 and CDR2: DFQATT and SNEGSKA (reference sequence). V was clipped by 6 bases and J by 8 bases, with 16 bases between them. CDR3 length: 13 amino acids. CDR3 in amino acids: CSAQPRGGEKLFF. Incomplete CDR3 DNA: TGCAGTGCCCAGCCCCGTGGGGGGGAAAAA.

According to its frequency, this clone is medium-sized (0.01 to 0.1%). The CDR3 goes on 3 residues after the read ends, and that part is filled in from the germline J gene. The chain employs TRBV18 and TRBJ2-4; D perhaps matches TRBD1 (5 bases). V lost 1 base to trimming and J lost 4 bases, with 8 bases between them. The length of the CDR3 is 14 residues. Germline CDR1 reads KGHSH; CDR2 reads LQKENI. CDR3 bases read: TGTGCCAGCTCACCACAGGGGCCTAAAAACATT. Encoded protein: CASSPQGPKNI. In full, the CDR3 reads CASSPQGPKNIQYF.

Notes on this clone: The CDR3 is cut off 3 residues early in the read; its end comes from the germline J gene. The rearrangement joins TRBV20-1 to TRBJ1-5, with D unresolved. Germline values: CDR1 DFQATT, CDR2 SNEGSKA (reference sequence). Deletions cut 3 bases from V and 0 bases from J, with 9 bases between. This CDR3 spans 14 amino acids. CDR3 sequence reads: CSASSAYSNQPQHF. The part of the CDR3 DNA that was read is TGCAGTGCTAGTTCTGCGTATAGCAATCAGCCC.

With respect to this clone: Read sequence stops 3 residues before the CDR3 end, and the germline J gene provides the missing end. The chain combines TRBV7-2 with TRBJ1-4; D may be TRBD1 (6 bases). This CDR3 comprises 14 residues. Germline V CDR1 and CDR2: SGHTA, FQGNSA. The CDR3 is CASSLGNRVSPLFF. Incomplete CDR3 DNA: TGTGCCAGCAGCTTAGGGAACAGGGTATCACCA.

A remark on this clone: The CDR3 end is not reached by the read, which stops 3 residues before it; the germline J gene fills it in. This chain uses TRBV5-6 with TRBJ2-7; D gene uncertain. Trimming pared 1 base from V and 0 bases from J, leaving 5 bases between. The CDR3 runs to 13 residues. Germline V gene sequence: CDR1 SGHDT, CDR2 YYEEEE. CDR3 DNA, as far as it was read: TGTGCCAGCAGCTTGCGTAGCTCCTACGAG. Translated, it gives CASSLRSSYE. The entire CDR3 reads CASSLRSSYEQYF.

Turning to this clone: Coverage ceases 3 residues before the CDR3 finishes, and the germline J gene fills in the end. The chain carries TRBV20-1 and TRBJ1-1; possible D gene TRBD1, 5 bases. This CDR3 contains 12 residues. V was cut by 6 bases and J by 3 bases, with 11 bases left in between. Germline V CDR1 and CDR2: DFQATT, SNEGSKA (reference sequence). This chain's CDR3 is CSALWGDTEAFF. The sequenced part of the CDR3 DNA is TGCAGTGCATTGTGGGGGGACACTGAA.

About this clone itself: The CDR3 extends 3 residues past the end of the read, so its final part is completed from the germline J gene. The chain uses TRBV5-4 and TRBJ2-5; 7 bases are a match to TRBD2. The germline gives CDR1 SGHNT, CDR2 YYREEE (reference sequence). J gave up 5 bases and V 3 bases, and 7 bases lay outside the gene matches. This CDR3 is 14 amino acids long. The DNA read from the CDR3 is TGTGCCAGCAGCTGGGGGGGGGTCGGGGAGACC. Encoded protein: CASSWGGVGET. The CDR3 as a whole reads CASSWGGVGETQYF.

The sequenced CDR3 bases are TGTGCCTGGAATTCCCCGGGACTCCAAATCAATGAG. Its protein product is CAWNSPGLQINE. The full CDR3 sequence reads CAWNSPGLQINEQFF. The rearrangement links TRBV30 to TRBJ2-1; perhaps TRBD2 as D (6 bases). The read is 3 residues too short to cover the CDR3 end, so that end is filled in from the germline J gene. Trimming took 4 bases from V and 6 from J, leaving 19 bases between them. Germline V CDR1 and CDR2: GTSNPN, SVGIG (reference sequence). This CDR3 spans 15 amino acids.

In regard to this clone: The missing CDR3 end, 3 residues past where the read stops, is filled in from the germline J gene. The chain recombines TRBV5-1 with TRBJ2-5, with a possible D match to TRBD2 (5 bases). V was clipped by 1 base and J by 5 bases, with 15 bases between them. The CDR3 spans 15 residues. Per germline, CDR1 SGHRS and CDR2 YFSETQ. CDR3 DNA, as far as it was read: TGCGCCAGCAGCTTGAGGTCTTCCGGGGAGGAGACC. As protein: CASSLRSSGEET. The whole CDR3 protein reads CASSLRSSGEETQYF.

Notes on this clone: The CDR3 goes on 3 residues after the read ends, and that part is filled in from the germline J gene. This chain connects TRBV4-1 to TRBJ2-1; possible D gene TRBD2, 5 bases. In germline, CDR1 is MGHRA, CDR2 YSYEKL. The ends were cut back, 4 bases at V and 0 bases at J, with 13 bases in the middle. The CDR3 has 16 residues. The CDR3 DNA, read in part, is TGCGCCAGCAGCCCCCTTTCGGGGAGCTCCTACAATGAG. Translating it yields CASSPLSGSSYNE. The full CDR3 sequence reads CASSPLSGSSYNEQFF.

As regards this clone: The CDR3 end lies 3 residues beyond the end of the read and is filled in from the germline J gene. The chain uses TRBV28 and TRBJ2-2; D might be TRBD1 (5 bases). Germline CDR1 and CDR2: MDHEN and SYDVKM. The CDR3 consists of 16 residues. Between the trimmed V and J ends, which lost 2 bases and 4 bases, there was a span of 14 bases. CDR3 region: CASSLGLRDGTGELFF. The part of the CDR3 DNA that was read is TGTGCCAGCAGTTTAGGTCTCAGGGATGGCACCGGGGAG.

As to this clone: Read data end 3 residues before the CDR3 end; the end is taken from the germline J gene. The chain links TRBV20-1 to TRBJ2-2; 12 bases are a match to TRBD2. CDR3 length: 15 residues. CDR1 is DFQATT, CDR2 SNEGSKA, per germline (reference sequence). The trim removed 4 bases at V and 6 bases at J, leaving 6 bases unmatched. CDR3 in amino acids: CSATTTSGSPGELFF. The sequenced part of the CDR3 DNA is TGCAGTGCTACCACGACTAGCGGGAGCCCCGGGGAG.

With respect to this clone: The read falls 3 residues short of the CDR3 end, and the missing part is taken from the germline J gene. The chain combines TRBV29-1 with TRBJ2-2, with TRBD2 matching 9 bases. The CDR3 contains 16 residues. The germline CDR1 and CDR2 sequences are SQVTM and ANQGSEA. J lost 2 bases, V lost 0 bases, and 4 bases had no gene match. This CDR3 is CSVEESSGKNTGELFF. The DNA read from the CDR3 is TGCAGCGTTGAAGAGTCTAGCGGGAAAAACACCGGGGAG.